This T cell receptor (beta chain) is from a study of human T cells and chemical hapten exposure. Background on the study: From small differences in pooled library volume came most of the variation in per-sample TCR yields. Study results and caveats: Following DPC sensitization, TCRs present above 1 in 1000 frequency showed no change.

Time point reported: healthy volunteer bleed at 6 weeks. The starting material, unfractionated whole blood, was used for total RNA extraction. Of note for this clonotype: The antigen is not known.

As processed by the authors: With a range of about 23,224 to 690,600, the median per sample was around 96,000 TCRs. One entry per CDR3 protein results from TCRdb running MiXCR on the RACE reads. The V and J calls were determined by TCRdb, not by the authors. Here the sample spans around 45,000 distinct CDR3 sequences, about 4% being singletons. This CDR3 region has 16 residues. The V gene's germline CDR1 is ENHRY and CDR2 SYGVKD. V was cut by 5 bases and J by 2 bases, with 16 bases left in between. The sequence was collected from a human donor in good health. Some clones in this sample may be carry-over from other donors' samples. The chain links TRBV10-3 to TRBJ2-1; the D is unclear. The sample was whole blood. Here the CDR3 DNA reads TGTGCCATCAGTCCCCGTACGGGTATGGCCTACAATGAGCAGTTCTTC. Translated, it gives CAISPRTGMAYNEQFF.